A selection of T cell receptor beta chains follows, all from one sample in a study of T cell changes during pregnancy in multiple sclerosis. Profiled with immunoSEQ multiplex PCR; TCRdb holds only in-frame clones, not every one. The sample consists of fewer than 95,000 clones, roughly 90% of them appearing once. The sequenced sample was peripheral blood, obtained in the first trimester of pregnancy. These receptors all stem from a female donor in good health, enrolled as a control in a pregnancy study. The CDR3 runs from the conserved cysteine through the conserved F or W. Fields, in order: clone size, V gene, J gene, D gene, CDR3 protein, CDR3 DNA. A D gene is named only where the DNA matches it firmly. Clone size is shown for a subset of rows, as once, few, many or a class of expanded clone.

-,TRBV11-2,TRBJ1-2,-,CASSLGQQNYGYTF,TGTGCCAGCAGCTTAGGACAGCAAAACTATGGCTACACCTTC
-,TRBV5-6,TRBJ1-1,-,CASSLGGEEAPEAFF,TGTGCCAGCAGCTTGGGTGGGGAGGAGGCTCCTGAAGCTTTCTTT
once,TRBV27,TRBJ2-1,TRBD1,CASSIQDREFF,TGTGCCAGCAGTATACAGGACAGGGAGTTCTTC
-,TRBV2,TRBJ2-7,-,CASSEPGDSSPYEQYF,TGTGCCAGCAGTGAACCCGGTGACAGTTCCCCCTACGAGCAGTACTTC
-,TRBV10-3,TRBJ2-7,TRBD1,CAISERSRTGGDEQYF,TGTGCCATCAGTGAGAGGTCTAGGACAGGGGGCGACGAGCAGTACTTC
-,TRBV11-3,TRBJ1-1,-,CASSRGGTLNTEAFF,TGTGCCAGCAGCCGGGGGGGAACCTTGAACACTGAAGCTTTCTTT
-,TRBV28,TRBJ2-5,-,CATMDYVQETQYF,TGTGCCACTATGGACTATGTCCAAGAGACCCAGTACTTC
once,TRBV28,TRBJ2-4,-,CASSGVAKNIQYF,TGTGCCAGCAGTGGAGTAGCCAAAAACATTCAGTACTTC
-,TRBV5-6,TRBJ1-1,-,CASSLGGWTTEAFF,TGTGCCAGCAGCTTGGGAGGTTGGACTACTGAAGCTTTCTTT
-,TRBV27,TRBJ2-5,-,CASRFPNRNRQETQYF,TGTGCCAGCAGATTCCCCAATAGAAATCGCCAAGAGACCCAGTACTTC
-,TRBV5-1,TRBJ2-1,-,CASSLASGTVYNEQFF,TGCGCCAGCAGCTTGGCTTCCGGGACTGTATACAATGAGCAGTTCTTC